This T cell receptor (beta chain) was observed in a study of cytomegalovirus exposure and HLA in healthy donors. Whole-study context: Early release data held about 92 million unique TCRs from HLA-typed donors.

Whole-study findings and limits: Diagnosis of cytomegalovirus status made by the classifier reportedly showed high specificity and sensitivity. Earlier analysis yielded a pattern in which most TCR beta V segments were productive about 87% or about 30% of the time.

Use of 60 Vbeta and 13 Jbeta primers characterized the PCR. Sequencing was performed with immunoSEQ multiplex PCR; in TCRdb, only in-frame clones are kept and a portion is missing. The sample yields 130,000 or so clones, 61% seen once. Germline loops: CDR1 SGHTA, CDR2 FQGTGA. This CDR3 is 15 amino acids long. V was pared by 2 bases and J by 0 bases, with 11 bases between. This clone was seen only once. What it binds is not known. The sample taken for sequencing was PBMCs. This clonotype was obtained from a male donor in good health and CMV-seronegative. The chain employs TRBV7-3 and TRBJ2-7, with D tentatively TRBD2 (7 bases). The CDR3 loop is CASSLWGGGSYEQYF. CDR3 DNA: TGTGCCAGCAGCTTATGGGGAGGGGGCTCCTACGAGCAGTACTTC.